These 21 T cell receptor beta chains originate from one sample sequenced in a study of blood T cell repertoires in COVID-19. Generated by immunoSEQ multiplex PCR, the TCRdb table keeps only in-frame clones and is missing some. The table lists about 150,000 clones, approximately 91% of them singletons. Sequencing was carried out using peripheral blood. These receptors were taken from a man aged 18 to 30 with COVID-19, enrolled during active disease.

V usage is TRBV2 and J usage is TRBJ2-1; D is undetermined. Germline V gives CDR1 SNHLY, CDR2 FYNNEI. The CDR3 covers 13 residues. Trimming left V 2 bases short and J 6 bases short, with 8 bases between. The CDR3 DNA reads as TGTGCCAGCAGTGAACCCCTTCGCAATGAGCAGTTCTTC. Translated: CASSEPLRNEQFF. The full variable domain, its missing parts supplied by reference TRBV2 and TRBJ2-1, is EPEVTQTPSHQVTQMGQEVILRCVPISNHLYFYWYRQILGQKVEFLVSFYNNEISEKSEIFDDQFSVERPDGSNFTLKIRSTKLEDSAMYFCASSEPLRNEQFFGPGTRLTVL.

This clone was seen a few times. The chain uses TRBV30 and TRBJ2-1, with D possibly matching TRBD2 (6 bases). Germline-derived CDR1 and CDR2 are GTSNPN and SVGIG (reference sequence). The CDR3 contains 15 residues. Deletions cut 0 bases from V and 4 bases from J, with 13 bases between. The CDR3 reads CAWSVLTSRYNEQFF. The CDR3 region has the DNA TGTGCCTGGAGTGTACTAACTAGCAGATACAATGAGCAGTTCTTC.

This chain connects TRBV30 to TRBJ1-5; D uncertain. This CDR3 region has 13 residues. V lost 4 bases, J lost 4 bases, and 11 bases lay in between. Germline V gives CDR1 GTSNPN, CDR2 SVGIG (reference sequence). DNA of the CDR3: TGTGCCTGGACGCTGGGCCGGAATCAGCCCCAGCATTTT. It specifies CAWTLGRNQPQHF.

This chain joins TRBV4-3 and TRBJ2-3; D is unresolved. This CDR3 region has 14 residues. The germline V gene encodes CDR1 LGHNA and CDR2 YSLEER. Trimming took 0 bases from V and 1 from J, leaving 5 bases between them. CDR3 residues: CASSQDGGTDTQYF. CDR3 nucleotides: TGCGCCAGCAGCCAAGATGGAGGCACAGATACGCAGTATTTT.

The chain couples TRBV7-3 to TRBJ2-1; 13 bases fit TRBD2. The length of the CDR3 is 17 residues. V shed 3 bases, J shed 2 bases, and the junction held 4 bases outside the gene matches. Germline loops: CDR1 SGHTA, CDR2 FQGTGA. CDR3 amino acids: CASSLVGTSGTYNEQFF. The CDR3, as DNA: TGTGCCAGCAGCTTGGTTGGGACTAGCGGGACCTACAATGAGCAGTTCTTC. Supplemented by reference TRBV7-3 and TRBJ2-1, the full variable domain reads GAGVSQTPSNKVTEKGKYVELRCDPISGHTALYWYRQSLGQGPEFLIYFQGTGAADDSGLPNDRFFAVRPEGSVSTLKIQRTERGDSAVYLCASSLVGTSGTYNEQFFGPGTRLTVL.

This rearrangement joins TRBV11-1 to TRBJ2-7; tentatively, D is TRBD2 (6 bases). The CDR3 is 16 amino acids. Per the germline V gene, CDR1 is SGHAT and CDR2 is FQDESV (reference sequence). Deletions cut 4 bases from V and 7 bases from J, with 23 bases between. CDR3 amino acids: CASSSRGRLDVQEQYF. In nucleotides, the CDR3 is TGTGCCAGCAGCTCCCGAGGGCGACTAGACGTCCAGGAGCAGTACTTC.

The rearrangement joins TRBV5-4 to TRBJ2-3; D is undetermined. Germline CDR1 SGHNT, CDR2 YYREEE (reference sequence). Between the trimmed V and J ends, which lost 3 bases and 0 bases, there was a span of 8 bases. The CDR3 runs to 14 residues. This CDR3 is CASSSKRSTDTQYF. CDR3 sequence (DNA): TGTGCCAGCAGCTCCAAGCGCAGCACAGATACGCAGTATTTT.

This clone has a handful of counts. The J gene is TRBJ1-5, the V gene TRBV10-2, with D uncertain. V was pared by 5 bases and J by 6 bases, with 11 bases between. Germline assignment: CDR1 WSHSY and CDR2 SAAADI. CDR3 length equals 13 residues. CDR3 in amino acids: CASSWGVRQPQHF. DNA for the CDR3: TGCGCCAGCAGTTGGGGAGTCCGTCAGCCCCAGCATTTT.

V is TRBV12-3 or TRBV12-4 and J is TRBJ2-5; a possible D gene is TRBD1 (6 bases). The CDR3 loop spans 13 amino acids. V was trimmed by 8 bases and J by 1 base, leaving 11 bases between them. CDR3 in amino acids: CASLRGAQETQYF. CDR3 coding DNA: TGTGCCAGCCTCAGGGGAGCCCAAGAGACCCAGTACTTC.

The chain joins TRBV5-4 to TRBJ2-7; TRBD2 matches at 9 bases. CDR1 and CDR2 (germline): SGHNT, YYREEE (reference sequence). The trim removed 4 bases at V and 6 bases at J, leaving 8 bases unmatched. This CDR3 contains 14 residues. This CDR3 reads CASSKSGTSSEQYF. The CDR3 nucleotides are TGTGCCAGCAGCAAGTCCGGGACTAGCAGCGAGCAGTACTTC. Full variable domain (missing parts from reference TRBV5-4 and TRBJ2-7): ETGVTQSPTHLIKTRGQQVTLRCSSQSGHNTVSWYQQALGQGPQFIFQYYREEENGRGNFPPRFSGLQFPNYSSELNVNALELDDSALYLCASSKSGTSSEQYFGPGTRLTVT.

The CDR3 region is CASRRLASYEQYF. The CDR3 bases are TGTGCCAGCAGGAGATTAGCTTCTTACGAGCAGTACTTC. This chain uses TRBV6-5 with TRBJ2-7; D is ambiguous. Germline assignment: CDR1 MNHEY and CDR2 SVGAGI. V lost 6 bases to trimming and J lost 4 bases, with 13 bases between them. This CDR3 is built from 13 residues.

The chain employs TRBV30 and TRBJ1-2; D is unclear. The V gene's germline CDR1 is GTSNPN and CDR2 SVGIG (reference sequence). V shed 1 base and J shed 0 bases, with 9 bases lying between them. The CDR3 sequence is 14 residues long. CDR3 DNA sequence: TGTGCCTGGAGTGCGAACAGTGCTAACTATGGCTACACCTTC. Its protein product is CAWSANSANYGYTF. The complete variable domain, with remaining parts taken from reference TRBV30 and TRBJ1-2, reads SQTIHQWPATLVQPVGSPLSLECTVEGTSNPNLYWYRQAAGRGLQLLFYSVGIGQISSEVPQNLSASRPQDRQFILSSKKLLLSDSGFYLCAWSANSANYGYTFGSGTRLTVV.

CDR3: CASSMGAGDTNQPQHF. CDR3 in DNA: TGTGCCAGTAGTATGGGAGCAGGGGACACCAATCAGCCCCAGCATTTT. The rearrangement joins TRBV19 to TRBJ1-5, with TRBD1 as a possible D gene (6 bases). Trimming took 3 bases from V and 3 from J, leaving 15 bases between them. The CDR3 runs to 16 residues. The germline V gene encodes CDR1 LNHDA and CDR2 SQIVND (reference sequence).

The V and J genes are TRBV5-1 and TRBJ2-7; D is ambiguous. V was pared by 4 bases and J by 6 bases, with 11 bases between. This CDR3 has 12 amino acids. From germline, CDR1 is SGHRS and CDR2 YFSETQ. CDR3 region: CASSPLPGEQYF. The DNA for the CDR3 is TGCGCCAGCAGCCCCCTCCCGGGCGAGCAGTACTTC.

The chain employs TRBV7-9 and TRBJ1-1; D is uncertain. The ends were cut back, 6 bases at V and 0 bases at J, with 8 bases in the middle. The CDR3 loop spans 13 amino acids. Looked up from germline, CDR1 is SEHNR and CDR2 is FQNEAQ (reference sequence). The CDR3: CASRGRMNTEAFF. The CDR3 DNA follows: TGTGCCAGCAGGGGCCGTATGAACACTGAAGCTTTCTTT.

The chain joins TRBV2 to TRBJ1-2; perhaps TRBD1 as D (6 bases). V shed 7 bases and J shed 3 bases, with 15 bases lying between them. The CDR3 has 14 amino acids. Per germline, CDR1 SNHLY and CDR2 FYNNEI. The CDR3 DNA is TGTGCCAGCAACATGGACAGACGATACTATGGCTACACCTTC. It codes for CASNMDRRYYGYTF.

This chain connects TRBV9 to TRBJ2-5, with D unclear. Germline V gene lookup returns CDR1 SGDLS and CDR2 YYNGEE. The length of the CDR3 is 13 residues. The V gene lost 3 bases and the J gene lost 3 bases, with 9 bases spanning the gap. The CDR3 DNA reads TGTGCCAGCAGCGATGAGCTCGAAGAGACCCAGTACTTC. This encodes CASSDELEETQYF.

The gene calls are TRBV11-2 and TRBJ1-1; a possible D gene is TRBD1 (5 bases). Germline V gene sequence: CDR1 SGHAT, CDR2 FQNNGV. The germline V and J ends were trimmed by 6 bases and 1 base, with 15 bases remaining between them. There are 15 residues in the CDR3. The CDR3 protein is CASRAREGTNTEAFF. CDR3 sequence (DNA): TGTGCCAGCAGGGCCCGGGAGGGGACGAACACTGAAGCTTTCTTT.

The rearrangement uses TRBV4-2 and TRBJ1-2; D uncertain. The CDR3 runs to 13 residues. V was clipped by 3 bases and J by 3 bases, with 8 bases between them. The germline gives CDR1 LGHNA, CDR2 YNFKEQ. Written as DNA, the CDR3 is TGTGCCAGCAGCCAGGAGGGCCACTATGGCTACACCTTC. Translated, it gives CASSQEGHYGYTF.

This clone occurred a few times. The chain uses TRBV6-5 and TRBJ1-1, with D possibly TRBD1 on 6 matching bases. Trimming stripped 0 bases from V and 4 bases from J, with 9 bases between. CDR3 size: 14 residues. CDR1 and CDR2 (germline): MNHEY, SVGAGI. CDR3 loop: CASSYSPGATEAFF. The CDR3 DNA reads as TGTGCCAGCAGTTACTCACCAGGGGCCACTGAAGCTTTCTTT.

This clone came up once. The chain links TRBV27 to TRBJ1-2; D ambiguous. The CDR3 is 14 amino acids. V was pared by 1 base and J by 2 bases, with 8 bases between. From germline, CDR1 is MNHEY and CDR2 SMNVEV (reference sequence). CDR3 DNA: TGTGCCAGCAGTTTATTTCCCGGGAACTATGGCTACACCTTC. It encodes CASSLFPGNYGYTF.